A selection of T cell receptor beta chains follows, all from one sample in a study of breast tumors, draining lymph nodes, adjacent tissues. TCRdb re-called the multiplex PCR reads with MiXCR, one entry per CDR3 protein. Of roughly 110,000 distinct CDR3 sequences in the sample, around 30% were seen once. Sequencing was done on a sample of axillary lymph node tissue. The receptors here all came from a female donor with breast cancer. Some clones in this sample may be carry-over from other donors' samples. The CDR3 runs from the conserved cysteine through the conserved F or W. Fields, in order: V gene, clone size, J gene, D gene, CDR3 DNA, CDR3 protein. A D gene is named only where the DNA matches it firmly. Clone size is not always given. Where it is, it says once, few, many or a class for expanded clones.

TRBV4-3,many,TRBJ2-1,TRBD2,TGCGCCAGCAGCCAAGATGGGGGGGGTTCCTACAATGAGCAGTTCTTC,CASSQDGGGSYNEQFF
TRBV7-3,few,TRBJ2-3,.,TGTGCCAGCAGCCACCAACACTGGGGAGATACGCAGTATTTT,CASSHQHWGDTQYF
TRBV4-2,.,TRBJ1-1,TRBD1,TGTGCCAGCAGCCAAGGGGACAGGGTATCTGAAGCTTTCTTT,CASSQGDRVSEAFF
TRBV20-1,.,TRBJ2-6,TRBD1,TGCAGTGCTATAAGGACAGGGGGGGCCAACGTCCTGACTTTC,CSAIRTGGANVLTF
TRBV5-1,many,TRBJ2-1,.,TGCGCCAGCAGTAGGACGGGGGATCAGATCGATGAGCAGTTCTTC,CASSRTGDQIDEQFF
TRBV7-9,.,TRBJ1-1,.,TGTGCTGAGCTCACTGAAGCTTTCTTT,CAELTEAFF
TRBV6-1,many,TRBJ2-1,TRBD1,TGTGCCAGCAGTCGTCCCGGGACAGGGAATGAGCAGTTCTTC,CASSRPGTGNEQFF
TRBV28,many,TRBJ2-2,.,TGTGCGTCGCCCTCTAACACCGGGGAGCTGTTTTTT,CASPSNTGELFF
TRBV10-3,once,TRBJ2-3,.,TGTGCCATCAGTTGGATCGGGAGCGCCGCAGATACGCAGTATTTT,CAISWIGSAADTQYF
TRBV5-6,.,TRBJ1-3,.,TGTGCCAGCAACGACGGTGGAACCGCCATATATTTT,CASNDGGTAIYF
TRBV15,.,TRBJ2-1,TRBD2,TGTGCCACCAGCAGTTACTCCGGGACTAGCGGGAGTGGAACGTCACGTGAGCAGTTCTTC,CATSSYSGTSGSGTSREQFF
TRBV5-1,.,TRBJ1-4,TRBD1,TGCGCCAGCAACTTGGGTCAGGGGGCTTTTAAAGAACTGTTTTTT,CASNLGQGAFKELFF
TRBV6-6,few,TRBJ2-3,TRBD2,TGTGCCAGCAGTCCGACCTTGGGGGGGGGGAAAGCAGATACGCAGTATTTT,CASSPTLGGGKADTQYF
TRBV15,.,TRBJ1-3,.,TGTGCCACCAGCAGAGACAGGGGCCCCTCTGGAAACACCACATATTTT,CATSRDRGPSGNTTYF
TRBV5-5,many,TRBJ2-2,TRBD1,TGTGCCAGCAGCCCTACGAGTCGGGACAGCTCGAACACCGGGGAGCTGTTTTTT,CASSPTSRDSSNTGELFF
TRBV7-7,.,TRBJ1-2,.,TGTGCTAGCAGCTTAGCGGTGGGCTACACCTTC,CASSLAVGYTF
TRBV6-6,.,TRBJ2-2,.,TGTGCCAGCAGTTACTCGGCGGGCACCGGGGAGCTGTTTTTT,CASSYSAGTGELFF
TRBV7-9,.,TRBJ2-6,.,TGTGCTCCTTACGTAATGGGCTCTGGGGCCAACGTCCTGACTTTC,CAPYVMGSGANVLTF
TRBV5-1,many,TRBJ2-3,.,TGCGCCAGCAGCGCAGGAGGCACAGATACGCAGTATTTT,CASSAGGTDTQYF
TRBV6-1,many,TRBJ2-1,TRBD2,TGTGCCAGCAGAGTTAAGCGGGATCCGTACAATGAGCAGTTCTTC,CASRVKRDPYNEQFF
TRBV6-6,many,TRBJ2-3,TRBD2,TGTGCCAGCAGTTACAAGAAGCGGGGGGTAGGCACAGATACGCAGTATTTT,CASSYKKRGVGTDTQYF
TRBV7-2,.,TRBJ2-5,.,TGTGCCAGCAGCCTGAGATACTGGGACAAACAAGAGACCCAGTACTTC,CASSLRYWDKQETQYF
TRBV2,many,TRBJ2-1,TRBD2,TGTGCCAGCAGGGAGACTAGCGGCTCCTACAATGAGCAGTTCTTC,CASRETSGSYNEQFF
TRBV20-1,many,TRBJ1-4,.,TGCAGTGCTTTACAGGGCTCAAATGAAAAACTGTTTTTT,CSALQGSNEKLFF
TRBV20-1,many,TRBJ2-5,TRBD2,TGCAGTGCTAGAGATGGGGCGGGGGGGCGAGAGACCCAGTACTTC,CSARDGAGGRETQYF
TRBV12-3/TRBV12-4,many,TRBJ1-6,.,TGTGCCAGCACTAATCCGGGACTTTACTCACCCCTCCACTTT,CASTNPGLYSPLHF
TRBV7-2,once,TRBJ1-4,TRBD1,TGTGCCAGCAGCTTAGAGGGACAGGGGGCGCAAAAACTGTTTTTT,CASSLEGQGAQKLFF
TRBV19,few,TRBJ1-1,TRBD1,TGTGCCAGCAAAAACACAGGGGGCGCCTACGGTTTCTTT,CASKNTGGAYGFF
TRBV27,many,TRBJ1-2,TRBD1,TGTGCCAGCAGTCCGAGGACAGGGTCTAACTATGGCTACACCTTC,CASSPRTGSNYGYTF
TRBV29-1,.,TRBJ1-2,TRBD1,TGCAGCGTTGCAGGGGGGTATAGCTGCACCTTC,CSVAGGYSCTF
TRBV9,many,TRBJ2-1,TRBD2,TGTGCCAGCAGCGTAGTGGCGGGAGCAAACAATGAGCAGTTCTTC,CASSVVAGANNEQFF
TRBV3-1,many,TRBJ2-7,.,TGTGCCAGCAGCCAAGATTGGGTGGCGGGGACACGGCAGTACTTC,CASSQDWVAGTRQYF
TRBV12-5,many,TRBJ2-7,TRBD2,TGTGCTAGTGGTATTGGACTAGAGCTCTACGAGCAGTACTTC,CASGIGLELYEQYF
TRBV7-8,many,TRBJ2-1,.,TGTGCCAGCAGCAACCCGGGACGGAGCAATGAGCAGTTCTTC,CASSNPGRSNEQFF
TRBV11-2,once,TRBJ1-6,.,TGTGCCAGCAGCCTTACACATAATTCACCCCTCCACTTT,CASSLTHNSPLHF
TRBV5-5,many,TRBJ2-7,TRBD1,TGTGCCAGCAGCTTGTTACAGGGGGGCGGCTACGAGCAGTACTTC,CASSLLQGGGYEQYF
TRBV20-1,many,TRBJ2-7,TRBD2,TGCAGTGCGGCCGGGACTACGTACGAGCAGTACTTC,CSAAGTTYEQYF
TRBV2,.,TRBJ2-7,.,TGTGCCAGCAGTGGAGACTCCTCTGGAAGCTCCTACAATGAGCAGTACTTC,CASSGDSSGSSYNEQYF
TRBV10-1,.,TRBJ2-3,.,TGCGCCAGCAATGAGTCAGAGGGGATGTCTGCAGATACGCAGTATTTT,CASNESEGMSADTQYF
TRBV7-2,.,TRBJ2-3,TRBD2,TGTGCCAGCAGCTTAGGTCCCAGCGGGGGGGTCGCAGATACGCAGTATTTT,CASSLGPSGGVADTQYF
TRBV10-3,many,TRBJ2-3,.,TGTGCCACGAAGGATGCACGTGCTAGTACAGATACGCAGTATTTT,CATKDARASTDTQYF
TRBV12-5,few,TRBJ1-5,TRBD1,TGTGCTAGTGGTCCGACAGGGGGCCAGCCCCAGCATTTT,CASGPTGGQPQHF
TRBV12-3/TRBV12-4,many,TRBJ2-7,TRBD1,TGTGCCAGCAGCCTAAAGGGGGCTTACGAGCAGTACTTC,CASSLKGAYEQYF
TRBV27,many,TRBJ2-1,.,TGTGCCAGCAGTTTTGAGGGTGAGCAGTTCTTC,CASSFEGEQFF
TRBV6-5,many,TRBJ2-7,.,TGTGCCAGCAGTTACAGGCTCCCCTACGAGCAGTACTTC,CASSYRLPYEQYF
TRBV30,many,TRBJ2-1,.,TGTGCCTCCCGGGACCCCAAAGTCCATGAGCAGTTCTTC,CASRDPKVHEQFF
TRBV15,.,TRBJ1-5,.,TGTGCCACCAGCCAGGGGTCAGGGTACGGCAATCAGCCCCAGCGATTT,CATSQGSGYGNQPQRF
TRBV30,many,TRBJ2-3,.,TGTGCCTGGCTCGTGTCAGATACGCAGTATTTT,CAWLVSDTQYF
TRBV19,many,TRBJ2-2,.,TGTGCCAGTGGGCGTTACCTAGCAGTCTCTCTCGGGGAGCTGTTTTTT,CASGRYLAVSLGELFF
TRBV12-3/TRBV12-4,many,TRBJ1-2,.,TGTGCCAGCAGTTCCCCCCCCGGCTACACCTTC,CASSSPPGYTF
TRBV28,many,TRBJ1-3,.,TGTGCCAGCAGTTTGCTCGGTGGGGCCAGAAACACCATATATTTT,CASSLLGGARNTIYF
TRBV5-6,many,TRBJ2-7,.,TGTGCCAGCAGCCAGGGGATCGAGCAGTACTTC,CASSQGIEQYF
TRBV4-3,many,TRBJ2-3,TRBD2,TGCGCCAGCAGCCAAGATCCGGGACTAGCGGGGGGACTAGATACGCAGTATTTT,CASSQDPGLAGGLDTQYF